This TCR beta chain came from a study of blood T cell repertoires in COVID-19. Germline V lookup: CDR1 WSHSY, CDR2 SAAADI. Trimming removed 10 bases from V and 0 bases from J; junction bases left unmatched: 8. CDR3 length: 14 residues. Across about 22 US areas, participants ranged in age from roughly 18 to 95 years. Data came from immunoSEQ multiplex PCR; TCRdb stores just in-frame clones and leaves some out. The table lists more than 300,000 clones, roughly 90% of them singletons, with about 0.86% in the top ten. What was sequenced was PBMCs or T cells enriched from blood (not recorded which). The sequence came from a woman aged 40-49 years who had been exposed to COVID-19. This chain uses TRBV10-2 with TRBJ1-2; 7 bases line up with TRBD1. CDR3 region: CATTPGGTNYGYTF. CDR3 sequence (DNA): TGCGCCACCACTCCAGGGGGGACTAACTATGGCTACACCTTC.